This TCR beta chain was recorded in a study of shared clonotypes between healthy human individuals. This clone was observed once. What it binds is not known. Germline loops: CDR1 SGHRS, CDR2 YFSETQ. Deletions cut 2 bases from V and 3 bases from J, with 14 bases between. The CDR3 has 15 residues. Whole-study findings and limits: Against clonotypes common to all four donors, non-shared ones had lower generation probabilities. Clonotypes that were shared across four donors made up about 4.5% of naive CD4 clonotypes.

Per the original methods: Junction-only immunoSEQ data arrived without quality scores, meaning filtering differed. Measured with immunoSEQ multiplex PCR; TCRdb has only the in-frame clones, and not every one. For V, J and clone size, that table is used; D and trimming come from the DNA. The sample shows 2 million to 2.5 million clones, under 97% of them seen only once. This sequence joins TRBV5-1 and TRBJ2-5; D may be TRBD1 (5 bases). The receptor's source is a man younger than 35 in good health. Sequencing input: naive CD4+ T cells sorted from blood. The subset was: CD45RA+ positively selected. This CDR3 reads CASSFQGREEETQYF. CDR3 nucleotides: TGCGCCAGCAGCTTTCAGGGTAGAGAGGAAGAGACCCAGTACTTC.